This T cell receptor beta chain was captured in a study of T cells in tuberculosis. Points from the study as a whole: Samples were chosen by availability of cryopreserved specimens. GEM motif frequencies gave 70% accuracy; the GMM repertoire gave roughly 86%.

The table came from immunoSEQ multiplex PCR; TCRdb's copy has only in-frame clones and leaves some out. The sample lists roughly 34,000 clones; 97% were seen once. A note on this clone: Its antigen is still unknown.

In germline, CDR1 is SGHNT, CDR2 YYREEE (reference sequence). The CDR3 has 14 amino acids. Losses at the gene ends were 7 bases for V and 3 bases for J; bases not matched to a gene: 2. The origin of this receptor is a donor aged 10-35 years with latent tuberculosis or without tuberculosis infection. Sequenced input: PBMCs. This chain connects TRBV5-4 to TRBJ2-1, with 12 nucleotides matching TRBD2. The CDR3 sequence is CASETSGSYNEQFF. CDR3 in DNA: TGTGCCAGCGAGACTAGCGGGAGCTACAATGAGCAGTTCTTC.